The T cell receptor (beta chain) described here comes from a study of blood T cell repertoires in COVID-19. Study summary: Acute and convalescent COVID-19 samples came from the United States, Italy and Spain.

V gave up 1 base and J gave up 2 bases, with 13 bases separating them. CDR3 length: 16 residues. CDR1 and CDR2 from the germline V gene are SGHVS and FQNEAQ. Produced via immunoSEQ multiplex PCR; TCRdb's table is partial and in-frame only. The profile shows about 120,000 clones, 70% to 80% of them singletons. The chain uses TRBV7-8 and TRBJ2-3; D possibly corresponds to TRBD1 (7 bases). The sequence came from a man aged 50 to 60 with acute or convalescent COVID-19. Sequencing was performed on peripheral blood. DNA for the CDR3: TGTGCCAGCAGCTTAGTCCAGGGGGGACCCACAGATACGCAGTATTTT. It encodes CASSLVQGGPTDTQYF.